The 27 T cell receptor beta chains reported below all come from one sample, sequenced in a study of vaccination effects on CD4 cells after COVID-19. Sequencing used immunoSEQ multiplex PCR; TCRdb keeps in-frame clones, though not all of them. The sample holds tens of thousands of clones, about 80% seen once. These receptors' antigens are unknown. ViraFEST assay sequencing came after antigen-specific CD4+ T cells were expanded with viral peptide pools. Investigators separated out CD4+ T cells once less than 11 days of culture had passed. Subjects were given two BNT162b2 or mRNA-1273 vaccine doses. Sequencing was performed on CD4+ T cells from PBMCs cultured with HCoV-229E spike peptides, taken after COVID-19 vaccination. These receptors all stem from a human donor who received a COVID-19 vaccine.

In DNA, the CDR3 is TGTGCCAGCAGCTCGGGACTCGACAATCAGCCCCAGCATTTT. Translating gives CASSSGLDNQPQHF. The chain combines TRBV5-8 with TRBJ1-5, with a possible D match to TRBD1 (5 bases). CDR1 is SGHTS and CDR2 is YDEGEE in the germline V gene. V was trimmed by 3 bases and J by 3 bases, leaving 10 bases between them. The CDR3 is 14 residues long.

The rearrangement links TRBV5-4 to TRBJ2-3; tentatively, D is TRBD1 (6 bases). The CDR3 loop spans 15 amino acids. From germline, CDR1 is SGHNT and CDR2 YYREEE (reference sequence). V lost 1 base, J lost 4 bases, and 13 bases lay in between. The CDR3 here is CASSLPSRGADTQYF. The CDR3 coding sequence is TGTGCCAGCAGCTTGCCGAGCAGGGGCGCAGATACGCAGTATTTT.

The rearrangement links TRBV5-1 to TRBJ2-6; D is perhaps TRBD1 or TRBD2 (5 bases each). Germline V lookup: CDR1 SGHRS, CDR2 YFSETQ. V was clipped by 0 bases and J by 2 bases, with 6 bases between them. This CDR3 region has 15 residues. The DNA for the CDR3 is TGCGCCAGCAGCTTGGGAGGGGCTGGGGCCAACGTCCTGACTTTC. Amino acid sequence: CASSLGGAGANVLTF. Supplemented by reference TRBV5-1 and TRBJ2-6, the full variable domain reads KAGVTQTPRYLIKTRGQQVTLSCSPISGHRSVSWYQQTPGQGLQFLFEYFSETQRNKGNFPGRFSGRQFSNSRSEMNVSTLELGDSALYLCASSLGGAGANVLTFGAGSRLTVL.

V and J are TRBV20-1 and TRBJ1-5; D perhaps matches TRBD1 (6 bases). Trimming shortened V by 3 bases and J by 2 bases, and 11 bases separated the two germline ends. Germline lookup yields CDR1 DFQATT and CDR2 SNEGSKA (reference sequence). This CDR3 contains 14 residues. CDR3 nucleotides: TGCAGTGCTAGTCCAGGGGCTGGCAATCAGCCCCAGCATTTT. Its translation is CSASPGAGNQPQHF.

A single count supports this clone. The chain has TRBV10-1 and TRBJ2-1; 10 bases line up with TRBD2. The CDR3 is 14 amino acids. Trimming cost V 5 bases and J 7 bases; bases outside gene matches: 5. Germline assignment: CDR1 WNHNN and CDR2 SYGVQD (reference sequence). The CDR3 reads CASSPAGGRNEQFF. CDR3 nucleotides: TGCGCCAGCAGTCCAGCGGGGGGGCGAAATGAGCAGTTCTTC.

Here the CDR3 DNA reads TGTGCCAGTAGTGCTCTAGCGGGGGGGCTAGATACGCAGTATTTT. It yields the protein CASSALAGGLDTQYF. The gene calls are TRBV19 and TRBJ2-3; 12 bases match TRBD2. Germline CDR1 LNHDA, CDR2 SQIVND (reference sequence). V lost 5 bases, J lost 5 bases, and 5 bases stayed unmatched. This CDR3 is 15 amino acids long.

This clone has only one observation. The chain combines TRBV11-3 with TRBJ2-7; D is ambiguous. Per the germline V gene, CDR1 is SGHNT and CDR2 is YENEEA. The CDR3 sequence is 16 residues long. V dropped 7 bases and J dropped 3 bases, with 22 bases sitting between them. This CDR3 is CASIKPRAVTHYEQYV. The CDR3 region has the DNA TGTGCCAGCATAAAACCCCGGGCCGTGACCCACTACGAGCAGTACGTC.

This sequence joins TRBV9 and TRBJ2-3; maybe TRBD2 (6 bases). Germline V gives CDR1 SGDLS, CDR2 YYNGEE. V shed 3 bases and J shed 3 bases, with 8 bases lying between them. The length of the CDR3 is 13 residues. The CDR3 DNA reads TGTGCCAGCAGCGCGGAGGGGACAGATACGCAGTATTTT. Translated: CASSAEGTDTQYF.

This clone was seen a few times. V and J are TRBV7-2 and TRBJ2-7, with 7 bases that match TRBD1. CDR3 length: 15 residues. V was pared by 5 bases and J by 3 bases, with 10 bases of the junction left unmatched. Germline V gene data show CDR1 as SGHTA and CDR2 as FQGNSA. CDR3 coding DNA: TGTGCCAGCAGCCTCCAATCAGGGGGATACTACGAGCAGTACGTC. It yields the protein CASSLQSGGYYEQYV.

V usage is TRBV5-1 and J usage is TRBJ1-2; 7 bases line up with TRBD1. The V and J ends lost 4 bases and 5 bases, in that order; junction bases with no gene match: 8. CDR3 length: 14 amino acids. Germline lookup yields CDR1 SGHRS and CDR2 YFSETQ. The CDR3 nucleotides read TGCGCCAGCAGCCCGGGACAGACAAATTATGGCTACACCTTC. This codes for CASSPGQTNYGYTF.

This chain uses TRBV24-1 with TRBJ2-5; 8 bases line up with TRBD1. Germline V gives CDR1 KGHDR, CDR2 SFDVKD. This CDR3 region has 15 residues. Losses at the gene ends were 10 bases for V and 1 base for J; bases not matched to a gene: 10. The CDR3 region has the DNA TGTGCCACGAGACGCGGGACAGGAGGCCAAGAGACCCAGTACTTC. It is translated as CATRRGTGGQETQYF.

This clone was seen a single time. This chain links TRBV28 with TRBJ1-5, with D maybe TRBD1 (5 bases). Germline values: CDR1 MDHEN, CDR2 SYDVKM. CDR3 size: 15 residues. Trimming pared 2 bases from V and 5 bases from J, leaving 13 bases between. This CDR3 reads CASSLMGVDDQPQHF. CDR3 sequence (DNA): TGTGCCAGCAGTTTAATGGGGGTAGATGATCAGCCCCAGCATTTT.

CDR3 in DNA: TGTGCCACCAGTTCTGGGTACGATCAGCCCCAGCATTTT. Its protein is CATSSGYDQPQHF. The chain links TRBV24-1 to TRBJ1-5; D is undetermined. This CDR3 contains 13 residues. V was clipped by 6 bases and J by 5 bases, with 10 bases between them. Germline assignment: CDR1 KGHDR and CDR2 SFDVKD.

The rearrangement joins TRBV6-2 or TRBV6-3 to TRBJ1-6, with 9 bases matching TRBD1. The CDR3 spans 15 residues. The germline V gene encodes CDR1 MNHEY and CDR2 SVGEGT. Germline trimming cut 5 bases from V and 9 bases from J; bases unmatched to any gene: 8. The CDR3 coding sequence is TGTGCCAGCAGTACCGGGACAGGGTACGGTTCACCCCTCCACTTT. It is translated as CASSTGTGYGSPLHF.

The CDR3 spells CAIRPTGPTEAFF. The CDR3 DNA follows: TGTGCCATCAGGCCGACAGGTCCCACTGAAGCTTTCTTT. V is TRBV10-3 and J is TRBJ1-1; D might be TRBD1 (6 bases). V was clipped by 6 bases and J by 4 bases, with 12 bases between them. The CDR3 is 13 amino acids. Germline V gives CDR1 ENHRY, CDR2 SYGVKD.

This sequence joins TRBV11-2 and TRBJ1-2; D is perhaps TRBD1 (5 bases). The CDR3 runs 15 residues. The germline CDR1 and CDR2 sequences are SGHAT and FQNNGV. Deletions cut 2 bases from V and 4 bases from J, with 14 bases between. The CDR3 protein is CASSLWSGPLYGYTF. CDR3 DNA sequence: TGTGCCAGCAGCTTATGGTCAGGGCCCCTCTATGGCTACACCTTC.

The genes are TRBV30 and TRBJ1-3; D perhaps matches TRBD1 (5 bases). The CDR3 totals 16 residues. Germline V lookup: CDR1 GTSNPN, CDR2 SVGIG (reference sequence). Trimming took 0 bases from V and 0 from J, leaving 12 bases between them. CDR3: CAWSVLGAHSGNTIYF. DNA for the CDR3: TGTGCCTGGAGTGTATTAGGGGCCCACTCTGGAAACACCATATATTTT.

The V gene is TRBV7-2, the J gene TRBJ1-5; D uncertain. Germline CDR1 reads SGHTA; CDR2 reads FQGNSA. V dropped 0 bases and J dropped 4 bases, with 10 bases sitting between them. The CDR3 runs to 15 residues. CDR3 DNA: TGTGCCAGCAGCTTAGCAGCAGGAGTAAATCAGCCCCAGCATTTT. Translated: CASSLAAGVNQPQHF.

CDR3 in DNA: TGTGCCAGTAGTATGGGGAGAGGGGAGACCCAGTACTTC. The encoded protein is CASSMGRGETQYF. The chain combines TRBV19 with TRBJ2-5; weak D call: TRBD2 (5 bases). Trimming shortened V by 3 bases and J by 5 bases, and 10 bases separated the two germline ends. Germline CDR1 and CDR2: LNHDA and SQIVND (reference sequence). The CDR3 contains 13 residues. Drawing the rest from reference TRBV19 and TRBJ2-5, the complete variable domain is DGGITQSPKYLFRKEGQNVTLSCEQNLNHDAMYWYRQDPGQGLRLIYYSQIVNDFQKGDIAEGYSVSREKKESFPLTVTSAQKNPTAFYLCASSMGRGETQYFGPGTRLLVL.

The chain carries TRBV5-1 and TRBJ2-2, with a tentative D call TRBD2 (5 bases). This CDR3 has 16 residues. In germline, CDR1 is SGHRS, CDR2 YFSETQ. V was shortened by 6 bases and J by 3 bases, with 18 bases between the two germline ends. The CDR3 bases are TGCGCCAGCACCACTCGGGGTTTCGGCGACACCGGGGAGCTGTTTTTT. This sequence encodes CASTTRGFGDTGELFF. Full variable domain (outside the CDR3, taken from reference TRBV5-1 and TRBJ2-2): KAGVTQTPRYLIKTRGQQVTLSCSPISGHRSVSWYQQTPGQGLQFLFEYFSETQRNKGNFPGRFSGRQFSNSRSEMNVSTLELGDSALYLCASTTRGFGDTGELFFGEGSRLTVL.

This chain connects TRBV12-5 to TRBJ2-5; the D is unclear. The germline V and J ends were trimmed by 0 bases and 4 bases, with 9 bases remaining between them. From germline, CDR1 is LGHNT and CDR2 FRNRAP. The CDR3 length is 14 residues. The CDR3 DNA sequence: TGTGCTAGTGGTTTGGTGGGCTCCAGAGAGACCCAGTACTTC. Translating gives CASGLVGSRETQYF.

The gene calls are TRBV24-1 and TRBJ2-2; 12 nucleotides agree with TRBD1. The CDR3 contains 15 residues. Germline V gene sequence: CDR1 KGHDR, CDR2 SFDVKD. V lost 7 bases and J lost 4; bases outside the gene matches: 3. The CDR3 DNA follows: TGTGCCACCAGGGGGACAGGGGGCAGCACCGGGGAGCTGTTTTTT. The encoded protein is CATRGTGGSTGELFF.

The chain uses TRBV28 and TRBJ1-2; tentatively, D is TRBD1 (5 bases). Trimming took 2 bases from V and 4 from J, leaving 14 bases between them. CDR3 length: 15 residues. CDR1 and CDR2 (germline): MDHEN, SYDVKM. The CDR3, as DNA: TGTGCCAGCAGTTTACAATCCGGGACTTCCTATGGCTACACCTTC. Amino acid sequence: CASSLQSGTSYGYTF.

The chain is built from TRBV6-6 and TRBJ2-3; D not resolved. The CDR3 extends over 14 amino acids. Per the germline V gene, CDR1 is MNHNY and CDR2 is SVGAGI (reference sequence). Trimming took off 5 bases at V and 1 base at J, with 10 bases between the two ends. The CDR3 region is CASSPWTGTDTQYF. The DNA of the CDR3 is TGTGCCAGCAGTCCATGGACGGGCACAGATACGCAGTATTTT.

The rearrangement uses TRBV10-1 and TRBJ2-5, with D possibly matching TRBD2 (6 bases). Germline V gene lookup returns CDR1 WNHNN and CDR2 SYGVQD (reference sequence). Trimming removed 5 bases at V and 5 bases at J, with 15 bases between. The CDR3 runs to 14 residues. This CDR3 reads CASSSGQDLETQYF. The CDR3 DNA reads as TGCGCCAGCAGTAGCGGGCAGGACCTTGAGACCCAGTACTTC.

This chain connects TRBV6-5 to TRBJ2-2, with 9 nucleotides matching TRBD2. The CDR3 runs to 15 residues. Trimming took 7 bases from V and 5 from J; bases not matched to a gene: 8. Germline loops: CDR1 MNHEY, CDR2 SVGAGI. In nucleotides, the CDR3 is TGTGCCAGCAACCCAGCGGGGGGAGGAACCGGGGAGCTGTTTTTT. This translates into CASNPAGGGTGELFF.

The V gene is TRBV4-3, the J gene TRBJ2-1, with TRBD1 as a possible D gene (6 bases). There are 13 residues in the CDR3. Trimming cost V 8 bases and J 8 bases, with 16 bases left between them. CDR1 is LGHNA, CDR2 YSLEER, per germline. The CDR3, as DNA: TGCGCCAGCCGGGCGAGGGGGATGGATGAGCAGTTCTTC. Amino acid sequence: CASRARGMDEQFF.